This paragraph reports one TCR beta chain. Its specificity is not known. The sample comes from a study of T cell responses to AZD1222 COVID-19 vaccine. The repertoire was sequenced with immunoSEQ multiplex PCR; TCRdb's copy has only in-frame clones and lacks some. The data show 100,000 to 130,000 clones, with about 93% seen just once and roughly 21% held by the top ten. CDR3 length: 14 residues. V shed 2 bases and J shed 4 bases, with 9 bases lying between them. The V gene's germline CDR1 is SGHRS and CDR2 YFSETQ. Study-wide results and caveats: Donors were chiefly white British, with a greater number of females, and clonal diversity was perhaps underestimated.

The chain has TRBV5-1 and TRBJ2-2, with a possible D match to TRBD2 (6 bases). The sequencing used peripheral blood, collected on day 0 of AZD1222 vaccination. This TCR was recovered from an adult in good health. The CDR3 coding sequence is TGCGCCAGCAGCTTACCCGGGGGCACCGGGGAGCTGTTTTTT. As protein: CASSLPGGTGELFF.